Sequencing of this T cell receptor (beta chain) was carried out in a study of STAT3 mutations in large granular lymphocyte leukemia. The wider study: Roughly half of the longitudinally sequenced T-LGLL patients carried detectable canonical activating STAT3 mutations. Whole-study results and caveats: After therapy, about 30% of the 18 patients switched clonotypes, all new clones STAT3 wild type. Clonal expansion was inferred from other time points because no sample existed at each clone's first appearance. In T-cell large granular lymphocyte leukemia, about half of patients showed multiple immunodominant subclonotypes. Variable sampling intervals and differing treatment regimens complicated linking therapy response to TCR clonal burden changes.

Germline lookup yields CDR1 SGHRS and CDR2 YFSETQ. The CDR3 has 14 residues. Trimming cost V 0 bases and J 0 bases, with 6 bases left between them. Worth noting for this clone: Its matching antigen is unknown.

Generated by immunoSEQ multiplex PCR, the TCRdb table keeps only in-frame clones and is missing some. Here the sample spans more than 10,000 clones, 90% being singletons. The clonotype was recovered from a man between 40 and 49 years old with T-cell large granular lymphocyte leukemia. Some clones in this sample may be carry-over from other donors' samples. The chain is built from TRBV5-1 and TRBJ1-1; D gene uncertain. Sample: peripheral blood mononuclear cells. CDR3 sequence (DNA): TGCGCCAGCAGCTTGGGCGGTATGAACACTGAAGCTTTCTTT. It yields the protein CASSLGGMNTEAFF.